This TCR beta chain was sequenced for a study of T cell responses to AZD1222 COVID-19 vaccine. Study-wide findings and caveats: Following two doses of AZD1222, Spike-specific TCR breadth and depth rose. White British donors predominated, females outnumbered males, and clonal diversity was possibly underestimated.

Assay: immunoSEQ multiplex PCR; the TCRdb copy retains only in-frame clones and omits some. In the table there are tens of thousands of clones, 87% of which are singletons. The germline gives CDR1 LNHDA, CDR2 SQIVND (reference sequence). Trimming shortened V by 5 bases and J by 0 bases, and 14 bases separated the two germline ends. The CDR3 spans 15 residues. Note on this clone: The target antigen is unknown.

V and J are TRBV19 and TRBJ2-7, with D tentatively TRBD1 (5 bases). The source material was peripheral blood, sampled 28 days after the second AZD1222 dose. The TCR sequence derives from an adult who received the AZD1222 COVID-19 vaccine. The CDR3 sequence is CASSPTRDSSYEQYF. CDR3 in DNA: TGTGCCAGTAGTCCAACCAGGGATAGCTCCTACGAGCAGTACTTC.